This T cell receptor beta chain was recorded in a study of CD8+CD57+ T cells in acquired aplastic anemia. Genomic DNA, serving as template, underwent TCR beta VDJ and CDR3 profiling. One entry per CDR3 protein, called by TCRdb with MiXCR from the reads. This table has a few hundred thousand distinct CDR3 sequences, roughly 53% appearing once. Selection for sequencing was limited to patients who had shown CD8+CD57+ cell expansion by flow cytometry. Acquired aplastic anemia of severe grade affected all patients. This clonotype showed up many times. V shed 3 bases and J 2 bases; nucleotides not matched to a gene: 4. Germline CDR1 is DFQATT and CDR2 is SNEGSKA (reference sequence). The CDR3 runs to 13 residues.

Sequencing was performed on sorted CD4+, CD8+, or CD8+CD57+ T cells (not recorded which) from PBMCs. The origin of this receptor is a human donor with aplastic anemia. The chain has TRBV20-1 and TRBJ2-7; 7 bases align to TRBD2. CDR3 DNA: TGCAGTGCTAGTTTTGCGGGGGCCTACGAGCAGTACTTC. This translates into CSASFAGAYEQYF.